This TCR beta chain appears in the sequencing data of a study of blood T cells in healthy people across ages. Germline V CDR1 and CDR2: MNHNY, SVGAGI (reference sequence). The CDR3 has 15 residues. V lost 6 bases and J 6 bases, leaving 20 bases between the germline ends. The second PCR ran about 6 to 12 cycles with a sample-barcoded 5' primer and J-beta primers. Each CDR3 protein gets one entry after TCRdb re-called the 5' RACE reads with MiXCR. In the table there are over 1,500,000 distinct CDR3 sequences, about 39% of which are singletons. This clonotype originated in a human donor in good health. This chain joins TRBV6-6 and TRBJ1-2; D gene unclear. Sequences were obtained from blood. The CDR3 spells CASSLGGRPTHGYTF. As DNA, the CDR3 is TGTGCCAGCAGCCTTGGAGGGCGTCCCACCCATGGCTACACCTTC.